A single sample gave rise to the 16 T cell receptor beta chains below, sequenced in a study of PD-1 blockade in classical Hodgkin lymphoma (dated by TCRdb to 2020 to 2021). Read against the paper, the sample's time point label means: cycle 1 day 1 (C1D1), immediately before nivolumab initiation. Every trial patient had relapsed after autologous stem cell transplantation, and cohorts A, B and C differed in prior brentuximab vedotin exposure. The protocol used for the library was the immunoSEQ multiplex PCR assay. This is the immuneACCESS table as TCRdb keeps it, with only in-frame sequences that have V and J called. A part of the clones is gone; compared with another copy, unresolved V genes explain less than half, and the rest is unexplained. This sample holds 95,000 or so clones; roughly 83% were observed only once. The ten most abundant clones make up 9% to 15% of the sample. This material consisted of peripheral blood mononuclear cells (PBMCs), taken at baseline. These receptors were collected from a human donor with classical Hodgkin lymphoma.

The genes are TRBV5-1 and TRBJ2-5; 8 bases are shared with TRBD2. The germline CDR1 and CDR2 sequences are SGHRS and YFSETQ. The CDR3 has 15 amino acids. J gave up 5 bases and V 0 bases, and 6 bases lay outside the gene matches. The CDR3 DNA is TGCGCCAGCAGCTTGGCCCGGGGGACTAGGGAGACCCAGTACTTC. Translation: CASSLARGTRETQYF. Complete variable domain (other parts from reference TRBV5-1 and TRBJ2-5): KAGVTQTPRYLIKTRGQQVTLSCSPISGHRSVSWYQQTPGQGLQFLFEYFSETQRNKGNFPGRFSGRQFSNSRSEMNVSTLELGDSALYLCASSLARGTRETQYFGPGTRLLVL.

This chain connects TRBV10-3 to TRBJ2-1; 9 bases are shared with TRBD2. V was clipped by 11 bases and J by 9 bases; unmatched bases: 5. Germline-derived CDR1 and CDR2 are ENHRY and SYGVKD. The CDR3 covers 11 residues. CDR3 sequence: CAVAGVGEQFF. The CDR3 DNA sequence: TGTGCCGTAGCGGGAGTTGGTGAGCAGTTCTTC.

This clone was picked up a small number of times. V usage is TRBV18 and J usage is TRBJ1-5; 8 nucleotides align to TRBD1. CDR1 is KGHSH, CDR2 LQKENI, per germline. This CDR3 region has 15 residues. J lost 1 base, V lost 6 bases, and 5 bases had no gene match. CDR3 nucleotide sequence: TGTGCCAGCTCTTCCCACAGGGGGAGCAATCAGCCCCAGCATTTT. Translating gives CASSSHRGSNQPQHF.

The chain has TRBV4-2 and TRBJ2-7, with D uncertain. The germline V and J ends were trimmed by 4 bases and 5 bases, with 18 bases remaining between them. The CDR3 length is 15 residues. Per germline, CDR1 LGHNA and CDR2 YNFKEQ. As DNA, the CDR3 is TGTGCCAGCAGCCTCGGAATAGCTCCCTTTGACGAGCAGTACTTC. Protein sequence: CASSLGIAPFDEQYF.

The rearrangement links TRBV10-3 to TRBJ2-3, with 16 bases aligning to TRBD2. Germline assignment: CDR1 ENHRY and CDR2 SYGVKD. The junction had 13 bases not matched to a gene; V was cut back by 6 bases and J by 1 base. The CDR3 spans 20 residues. CDR3 sequence: CAIRSSPGLAGGPGTDTQYF. The CDR3 coding sequence is TGTGCCATCAGGTCCTCCCCGGGACTAGCGGGAGGGCCAGGCACAGATACGCAGTATTTT.

The V and J genes are TRBV5-6 and TRBJ1-4; no clear D gene. The CDR3 length is 14 residues. Trimming shortened V by 3 bases and J by 0 bases, and 6 bases separated the two germline ends. The germline CDR1 and CDR2 sequences are SGHDT and YYEEEE. This CDR3 is CASSSVATNEKLFF. CDR3 nucleotide sequence: TGTGCCAGCAGCTCGGTTGCAACTAATGAAAAACTGTTTTTT. The full variable domain, in which reference TRBV5-6 and TRBJ1-4 provide the parts outside the CDR3, is DAGVTQSPTHLIKTRGQQVTLRCSPKSGHDTVSWYQQALGQGPQFIFQYYEEEERQRGNFPDRFSGHQFPNYSSELNVNALLLGDSALYLCASSSVATNEKLFFGSGTQLSVL.

The chain employs TRBV7-9 and TRBJ2-3; TRBD2 matches at 8 bases. V lost 3 bases to trimming and J lost 1 base; unmatched junction nucleotides: 3. This CDR3 has 15 residues. CDR1 is SEHNR, CDR2 FQNEAQ, per germline (reference sequence). The CDR3 nucleotides are TGTGCCAGCAGCTTCGCGACTAGCGGCACAGATACGCAGTATTTT. It encodes CASSFATSGTDTQYF.

The chain links TRBV19 to TRBJ1-3; possible D gene TRBD1, 5 bases. Trimming took 8 bases from V and 2 from J, leaving 16 bases between them. CDR1 and CDR2 from the germline V gene are LNHDA and SQIVND (reference sequence). This CDR3 region has 15 residues. CDR3 amino acids: CASQDSGIPGNTIYF. The CDR3 bases are TGTGCCAGTCAAGATTCAGGGATCCCTGGAAACACCATATATTTT.

This clone was observed a handful of times. This chain connects TRBV5-4 to TRBJ2-3, with D unclear. The V end lost 1 base, the J end lost 4 bases, and 7 bases lay between the germline ends. Per the germline V gene, CDR1 is SGHNT and CDR2 is YYREEE (reference sequence). The CDR3 is 13 residues long. The CDR3 loop reads CASSLTGPDTQYF. The CDR3 coding sequence is TGTGCCAGCAGCTTGACCGGGCCAGATACGCAGTATTTT.

The chain carries TRBV5-1 and TRBJ2-2; perhaps TRBD1 as D (6 bases). Deletions cut 3 bases from V and 7 bases from J, with 16 bases between. Germline CDR1 reads SGHRS; CDR2 reads YFSETQ. The CDR3 sequence is 15 residues long. The CDR3 region is CASSYGDNSGGELFF. CDR3 in DNA: TGCGCCAGCAGCTATGGGGACAATTCAGGCGGGGAGCTGTTTTTT.

V usage is TRBV7-3 and J usage is TRBJ2-1, with 7 nucleotides matching TRBD1. Germline V gene data show CDR1 as SGHTA and CDR2 as FQGTGA. The CDR3 is made up of 16 amino acids. J was trimmed by 7 bases and V by 1 base; bases with no gene match: 10. This chain's CDR3 is CASSLNRQGFMNEQFF. The CDR3 coding sequence is TGTGCCAGCAGCTTAAACCGACAGGGTTTTATGAATGAGCAGTTCTTC. Full variable domain (remainder filled in from reference TRBV7-3 and TRBJ2-1): GAGVSQTPSNKVTEKGKYVELRCDPISGHTALYWYRQSLGQGPEFLIYFQGTGAADDSGLPNDRFFAVRPEGSVSTLKIQRTERGDSAVYLCASSLNRQGFMNEQFFGPGTRLTVL.

The chain combines TRBV7-9 with TRBJ1-3, with 7 bases that match TRBD1. Germline V gives CDR1 SEHNR, CDR2 FQNEAQ (reference sequence). Unmatched junction bases numbered 3, after V lost 3 bases and J lost 4 bases. The CDR3 has 14 amino acids. CDR3 loop: CASSLQGEGNTIYF. The CDR3 nucleotides read TGTGCCAGCAGCTTGCAGGGGGAAGGAAACACCATATATTTT.

This clone was recorded a few times. Other DNA sequences from this sample encode an identical CDR3 as well. The CDR3 DNA is TGTGCCAGCAGCCCGACGGGGGGGCGGGATGGCTACACCTTC. This translates into CASSPTGGRDGYTF. The chain recombines TRBV11-1 with TRBJ1-2; a weak D match, TRBD1 (6 bases). The CDR3 has 14 residues. Germline V gene data show CDR1 as SGHAT and CDR2 as FQDESV (reference sequence). V was cut by 5 bases and J by 6 bases, with 16 bases left in between.

The chain is built from TRBV18 and TRBJ1-5; weak D call: TRBD1 (5 bases). V dropped 2 bases and J dropped 5 bases, with 16 bases sitting between them. CDR1 and CDR2 (germline): KGHSH, LQKENI. The CDR3 consists of 16 residues. The CDR3 bases are TGTGCCAGCTCACCAGCGGGGACCACGAGGGATCAGCCCCAGCATTTT. Residues: CASSPAGTTRDQPQHF.

The gene calls are TRBV19 and TRBJ2-1; D gene uncertain. Trimming removed 3 bases at V and 0 bases at J, with 15 bases between. CDR3 length equals 17 residues. CDR1 and CDR2 from the germline V gene are LNHDA and SQIVND (reference sequence). The CDR3 protein is CASSIFVTEISYNEQFF. The CDR3 bases are TGTGCCAGTAGTATTTTCGTTACAGAGATCTCCTACAATGAGCAGTTCTTC.

The V and J genes are TRBV6-1 and TRBJ1-5, with D perhaps matching TRBD1 (6 bases). V gave up 2 bases and J gave up 1 base, with 15 bases separating them. The CDR3 extends over 17 amino acids. CDR1 is MNHNS, CDR2 SASEGT, per germline. The CDR3 DNA is TGTGCCAGCAGTGAAAGGGGGAAGGGATGGAGCAATCAGCCCCAGCATTTT. It yields the protein CASSERGKGWSNQPQHF.